This T cell receptor (beta chain) was captured in a study of T cell responses to AZD1222 COVID-19 vaccine. Generated by immunoSEQ multiplex PCR, the TCRdb table keeps only in-frame clones and is missing some. Seen here are approximately 150,000 clones, about nine tenths observed once, and the top ten hold 1% to 1.5%. Germline CDR1 reads PRHDT; CDR2 reads FYEKMQ (reference sequence). Trimming pared 6 bases from V and 2 bases from J, leaving 11 bases between. The CDR3 covers 13 residues. V gene TRBV13 combines with J gene TRBJ2-7; D is unclear. This clonotype was obtained from an adult who received the AZD1222 COVID-19 vaccine. The sequencing here drew on peripheral blood, taken 28 days after the second AZD1222 dose. The CDR3 DNA sequence: TGTGCCAGCAGAGAAAGTGGGGCCTACGAGCAGTACTTC. This gives the protein CASRESGAYEQYF.